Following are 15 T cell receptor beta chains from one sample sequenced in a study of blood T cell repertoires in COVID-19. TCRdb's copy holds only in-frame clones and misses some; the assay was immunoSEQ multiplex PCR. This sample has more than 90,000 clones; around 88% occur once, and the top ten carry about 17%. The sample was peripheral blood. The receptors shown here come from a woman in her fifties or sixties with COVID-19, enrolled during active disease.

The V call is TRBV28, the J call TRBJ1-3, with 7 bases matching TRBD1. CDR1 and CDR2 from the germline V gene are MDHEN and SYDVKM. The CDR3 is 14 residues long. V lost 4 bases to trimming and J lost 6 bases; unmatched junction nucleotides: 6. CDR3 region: CASSSLDRLNTIYF. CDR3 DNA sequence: TGTGCCAGCAGTTCCCTGGACAGGTTAAACACCATATATTTT.

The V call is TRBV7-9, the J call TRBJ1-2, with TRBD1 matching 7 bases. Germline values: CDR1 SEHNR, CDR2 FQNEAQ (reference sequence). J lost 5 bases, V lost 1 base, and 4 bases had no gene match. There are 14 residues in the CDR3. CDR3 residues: CASSLEGTVYGYTF. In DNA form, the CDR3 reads TGTGCCAGCAGCTTAGAGGGGACAGTTTATGGCTACACCTTC.

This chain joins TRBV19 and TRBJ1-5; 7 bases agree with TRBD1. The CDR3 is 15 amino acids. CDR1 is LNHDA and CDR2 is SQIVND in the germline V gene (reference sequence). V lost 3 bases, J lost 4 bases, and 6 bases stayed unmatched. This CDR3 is CASSIETGRNQPQHF. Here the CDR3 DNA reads TGTGCCAGTAGTATCGAGACAGGGAGGAATCAGCCCCAGCATTTT.

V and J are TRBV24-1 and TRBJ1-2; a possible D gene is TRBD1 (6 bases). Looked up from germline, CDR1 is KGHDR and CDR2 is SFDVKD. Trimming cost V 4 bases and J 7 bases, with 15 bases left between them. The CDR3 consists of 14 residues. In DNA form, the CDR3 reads TGTGCCACCAGTGAAAATCAGGGGCGGGCTGGCTACACCTTC. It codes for CATSENQGRAGYTF.

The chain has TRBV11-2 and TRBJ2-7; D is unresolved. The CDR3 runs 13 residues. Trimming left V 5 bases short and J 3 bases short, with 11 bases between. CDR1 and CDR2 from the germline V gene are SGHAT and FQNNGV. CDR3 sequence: CASSPTGYYEQYF. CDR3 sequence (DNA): TGTGCCAGCAGCCCGACTGGGTACTACGAGCAGTACTTC.

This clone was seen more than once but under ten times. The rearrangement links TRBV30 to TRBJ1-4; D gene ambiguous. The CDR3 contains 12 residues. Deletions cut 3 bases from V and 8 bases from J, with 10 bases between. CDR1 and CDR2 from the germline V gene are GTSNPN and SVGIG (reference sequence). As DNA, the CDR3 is TGTGCCTGGAGCCTGGTGGGCGAAAAACTGTTTTTT. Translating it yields CAWSLVGEKLFF.

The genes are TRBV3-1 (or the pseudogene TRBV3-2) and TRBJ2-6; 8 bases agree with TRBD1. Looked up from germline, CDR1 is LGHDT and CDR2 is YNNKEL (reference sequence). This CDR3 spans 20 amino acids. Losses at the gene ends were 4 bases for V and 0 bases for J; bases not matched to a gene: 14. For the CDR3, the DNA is TGTGCCAGCAGCCCTCCCCAGGGGCAGGGGGCCCCCTCTGGGGCCAACGTCCTGACTTTC. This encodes CASSPPQGQGAPSGANVLTF.

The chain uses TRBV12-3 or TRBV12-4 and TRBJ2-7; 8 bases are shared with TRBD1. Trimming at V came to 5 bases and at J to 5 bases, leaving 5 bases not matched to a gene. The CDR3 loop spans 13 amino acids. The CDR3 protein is CASSGQGLNEQYF. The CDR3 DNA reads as TGTGCCAGCAGTGGACAGGGTTTGAACGAGCAGTACTTC.

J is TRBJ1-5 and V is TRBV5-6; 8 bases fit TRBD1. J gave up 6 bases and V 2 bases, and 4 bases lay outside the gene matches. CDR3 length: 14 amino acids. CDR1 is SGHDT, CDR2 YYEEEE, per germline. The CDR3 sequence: CASSFDRGAQPQHF. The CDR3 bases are TGTGCCAGCAGCTTTGACAGGGGAGCTCAGCCCCAGCATTTT. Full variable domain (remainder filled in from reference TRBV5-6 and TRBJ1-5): DAGVTQSPTHLIKTRGQQVTLRCSPKSGHDTVSWYQQALGQGPQFIFQYYEEEERQRGNFPDRFSGHQFPNYSSELNVNALLLGDSALYLCASSFDRGAQPQHFGDGTRLSIL.

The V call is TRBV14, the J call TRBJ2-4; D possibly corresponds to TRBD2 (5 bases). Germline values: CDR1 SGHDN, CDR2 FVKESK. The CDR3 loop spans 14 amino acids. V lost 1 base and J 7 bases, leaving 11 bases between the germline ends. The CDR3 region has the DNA TGTGCCAGCAGCCAAGGTACATCGGGGAACATTCAGTACTTC. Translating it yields CASSQGTSGNIQYF. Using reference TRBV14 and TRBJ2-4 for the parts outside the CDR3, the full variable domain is EAGVTQFPSHSVIEKGQTVTLRCDPISGHDNLYWYRRVMGKEIKFLLHFVKESKQDESGMPNNRFLAERTGGTYSTLKVQPAELEDSGVYFCASSQGTSGNIQYFGAGTRLSVL.

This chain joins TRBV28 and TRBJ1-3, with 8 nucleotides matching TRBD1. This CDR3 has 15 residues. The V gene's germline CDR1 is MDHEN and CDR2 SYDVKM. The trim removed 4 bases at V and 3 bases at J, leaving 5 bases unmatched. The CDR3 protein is CASSWTGRGGNTIYF. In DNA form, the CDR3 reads TGTGCCAGCAGTTGGACAGGGAGAGGTGGAAACACCATATATTTT.

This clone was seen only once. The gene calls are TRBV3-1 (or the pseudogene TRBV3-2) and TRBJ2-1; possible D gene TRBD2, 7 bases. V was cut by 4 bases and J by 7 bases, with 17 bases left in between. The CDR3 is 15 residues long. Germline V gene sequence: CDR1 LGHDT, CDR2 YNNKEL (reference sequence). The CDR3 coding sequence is TGTGCCAGCAGCCCCCGGGGGGCCGGATTTAATGAGCAGTTCTTC. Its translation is CASSPRGAGFNEQFF.

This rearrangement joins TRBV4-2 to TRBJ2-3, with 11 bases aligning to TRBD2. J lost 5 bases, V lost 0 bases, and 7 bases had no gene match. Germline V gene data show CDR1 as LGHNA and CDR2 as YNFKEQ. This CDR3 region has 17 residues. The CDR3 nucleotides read TGTGCCAGCAGCCAAGATTCTACTAGCGGGGGCGTAGATACGCAGTATTTT. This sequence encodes CASSQDSTSGGVDTQYF.

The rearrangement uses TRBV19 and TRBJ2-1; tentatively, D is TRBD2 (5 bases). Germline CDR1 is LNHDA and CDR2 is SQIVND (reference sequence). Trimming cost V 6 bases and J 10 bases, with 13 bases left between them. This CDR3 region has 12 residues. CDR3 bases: TGTGCCAGTAGATTTTTACCGGGAGAGCAGTTCTTC. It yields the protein CASRFLPGEQFF.

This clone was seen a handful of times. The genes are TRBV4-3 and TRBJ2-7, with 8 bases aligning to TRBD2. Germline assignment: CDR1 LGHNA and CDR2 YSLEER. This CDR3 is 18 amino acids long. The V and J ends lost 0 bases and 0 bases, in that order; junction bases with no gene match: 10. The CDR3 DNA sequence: TGCGCCAGCAGCCAAGAACTGGGGGCCGGGACTAGCTCCTACGAGCAGTACTTC. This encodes CASSQELGAGTSSYEQYF.